The rows below give T cell receptor beta chains drawn from one sample of a study of shared clonotypes between healthy human individuals. Only in-frame clones appear in the TCRdb table, and some are missing; sequencing was by immunoSEQ multiplex PCR. The data show roughly 1,600,000 clones, approximately 98.5% seen once. Specimen: naive CD4+ T cells sorted from blood. The receptor set was obtained from a man aged 25-40 years in good health. Each CDR3 is given with its conserved first and last residue. Fields, in order: D gene, J gene, V gene, CDR3 DNA, CDR3 protein. A D gene is named only where the DNA matches it firmly.

NA TRBJ1-5 TRBV28 TGTGCCAGCAGTGTACCCTCTCAGCCCCAGCATTTT CASSVPSQPQHF
NA TRBJ2-1 TRBV6-5 TGTGCCAGCAGTTCCCCCCGGAGACGGGACGAGCAGTTCTTC CASSSPRRRDEQFF
TRBD1 TRBJ2-7 TRBV6-5 TGTGCCAGCAGTCAAGGGGACAGGGGGCTCTACGAGCAGTACTTC CASSQGDRGLYEQYF
NA TRBJ2-3 TRBV5-1 TGCGCCAGCAGCTTGGCGTCAGATACGCAGTATTTT CASSLASDTQYF
NA TRBJ2-1 TRBV29-1 TGCAGCGTTTCCAATGAGCAGTTCTTC CSVSNEQFF
NA TRBJ1-4 TRBV18 TGTGCCAGCTCGTTACAGGGAGGGGATGAAAAACTGTTTTTT CASSLQGGDEKLFF
NA TRBJ1-4 TRBV16 TGTGCCAGCAGCCAATTACGAGGGTCCGCAATCGTTCACAATGAAAAACTGTTTTTT CASSQLRGSAIVHNEKLFF
TRBD1 TRBJ2-3 TRBV7-2 TGTGCCAGCACCCCCCGATCAGGGGGAAAGGCAGATACGCAGTATTTT CASTPRSGGKADTQYF
NA TRBJ2-2 TRBV5-1 TGCGCCAGCAGTAGTTCGACAGGTGACACCGGGGAGCTGTTTTTT CASSSSTGDTGELFF
NA TRBJ1-1 TRBV5-1 TGCGCCAGCAGCTTGGTCCCAGGTGTGTTCACTGAAGCTTTCTTT CASSLVPGVFTEAFF
NA TRBJ2-1 TRBV6-5 TGTGCCAGCAGAAACGGAGGAGGGTATGAGCAGTTCTTC CASRNGGGYEQFF
NA TRBJ2-1 TRBV7-9 TGTGCCAGCAGCTCGCCGGGACAGCAGTTCTTC CASSSPGQQFF
TRBD1 TRBJ1-2 TRBV2 TGTGCCAGCAGCCGTTCGGGGACAGGGACTGGCTACACCTTC CASSRSGTGTGYTF
NA TRBJ2-1 TRBV6-1 TGTGCCAGCACAACGTCGAGGAATGAGCAGTTCTTC CASTTSRNEQFF
NA TRBJ1-1 TRBV2 TGTGCCAGCAGTCTAGAAGGGGGAGGAGCTTTCTTT CASSLEGGGAFF
NA TRBJ2-7 TRBV12-2 TGTGCAAGTCGCTTAGCGTGGTTCGAGGAGGGCGCGGAAGGCGACGAGCAGTACTTC CASRLAWFEEGAEGDEQYF
TRBD2 TRBJ2-1 TRBV11-3 TGTGCCAGCAGCTTAGATTCTGGACTAGCGGGGCATGAGCAGTTCTTC CASSLDSGLAGHEQFF
TRBD1 TRBJ2-7 TRBV27 TGTGCCAGCAGTTTGGGACAGGGGCGGTCCTACGAGCAGTACTTC CASSLGQGRSYEQYF
TRBD2 TRBJ2-7 TRBV5-4 TGTGCCAGCAGCTTGGTGGCGGGAGAGACCTACGAGCAGTACTTC CASSLVAGETYEQYF
TRBD1 TRBJ2-7 TRBV29-1 TGCAGCGTCCAGGCCGGGACAGGGGGCTCCTACGAGCAGTACTTC CSVQAGTGGSYEQYF